The 17 T cell receptor beta chains below were found in one sample sequenced in a study of control samples from healthy donors and cancer patients. The method was immunoSEQ multiplex PCR; TCRdb's version includes in-frame clones alone and lacks a portion of them. This repertoire shows about 180,000 clones, about 90% found once; its top ten account for about 1.4%. Sequencing was done on a sample of blood. The receptors come from a woman between 50 and 59 years old in good health.

CDR3: CASSLGGGNYGYTF. The CDR3 nucleotides are TGTGCCAGCAGCTTGGGAGGAGGTAACTATGGCTACACCTTC. The chain carries TRBV5-6 and TRBJ1-2, with no clear D. This CDR3 is 14 amino acids long. Trimming took 0 bases from V and 1 from J, leaving 7 bases between them. Germline-derived CDR1 and CDR2 are SGHDT and YYEEEE.

V gene TRBV10-1 combines with J gene TRBJ2-1, with no clear D. The CDR3 covers 15 residues. The V end lost 0 bases, the J end lost 4 bases, and 10 bases lay between the germline ends. The germline CDR1 and CDR2 sequences are WNHNN and SYGVQD (reference sequence). This CDR3 reads CASSESSYVYNEQFF. The CDR3, as DNA: TGCGCCAGCAGTGAGTCGAGCTACGTATACAATGAGCAGTTCTTC.

This sequence joins TRBV7-8 and TRBJ2-7, with TRBD2 matching over 8 bases. CDR1 is SGHVS, CDR2 FQNEAQ, per germline. V shed 5 bases and J 0 bases; nucleotides not matched to a gene: 6. The CDR3 totals 15 residues. CDR3 sequence reads: CASSPPLAASYEQYF. The CDR3 nucleotides are TGTGCCAGCAGCCCCCCACTAGCGGCCTCCTACGAGCAGTACTTC.

The chain carries TRBV2 and TRBJ1-5; 9 bases align to TRBD1. J was trimmed by 5 bases and V by 5 bases; bases with no gene match: 7. CDR1 is SNHLY, CDR2 FYNNEI, per germline. The CDR3 runs 15 residues. As DNA, the CDR3 is TGTGCCAGCAGTTCAGACAGGGGGGGAGATCAGCCCCAGCATTTT. This translates into CASSSDRGGDQPQHF.

The chain recombines TRBV28 with TRBJ2-1, with 9 nucleotides matching TRBD1. The junction had 11 bases not matched to a gene; V was cut back by 5 bases and J by 6 bases. The CDR3 spans 16 residues. Germline lookup yields CDR1 MDHEN and CDR2 SYDVKM. The CDR3 is CASSRLGTGQSNEQFF. The CDR3, as DNA: TGTGCCAGCAGTCGCCTCGGGACAGGGCAATCCAATGAGCAGTTCTTC.

V gene TRBV7-7 combines with J gene TRBJ1-4, with D possibly TRBD1 on 5 matching bases. The CDR3 spans 15 residues. The germline V and J ends were trimmed by 1 base and 6 bases, with 12 bases remaining between them. The germline V gene encodes CDR1 SSHAT and CDR2 FNYEAQ (reference sequence). The CDR3 sequence: CASSLGAGRHEKLFF. The CDR3, as DNA: TGTGCCAGCAGCTTAGGCGCAGGGCGACATGAAAAACTGTTTTTT.

V is TRBV15 and J is TRBJ2-3, with D perhaps TRBD1 (7 bases). The CDR3 runs to 17 residues. The germline V gene has CDR1 LNHNV and CDR2 YYDKDF (reference sequence). V was shortened by 1 base and J by 7 bases, with 21 bases between the two germline ends. In DNA form, the CDR3 reads TGTGCCACCAGCAGAGGGCGAGGAGGGGGCTCGGGGAATACGCAGTATTTT. This encodes CATSRGRGGGSGNTQYF.

The chain uses TRBV15 and TRBJ1-6; the D is unclear. CDR1 is LNHNV and CDR2 is YYDKDF in the germline V gene (reference sequence). Trimming took off 1 base at V and 2 bases at J, with 9 bases between the two ends. CDR3 length: 16 residues. The CDR3 region has the DNA TGTGCCACCAGCAGAGTACCTGGGGCCTATAATTCACCCCTCCACTTT. This encodes CATSRVPGAYNSPLHF.

About this clone itself: The junction does not match germline at one end; this may be a read error. V usage is TRBV5-8 and J usage is TRBJ2-1, with 14 nucleotides matching TRBD2. CDR3 length: 16 amino acids. From germline, CDR1 is SGHTS and CDR2 YDEGEE. The CDR3 sequence is CASSPPGTSGGPRALF. The DNA for the CDR3 is TGTGCCAGCAGCCCTCCGGGGACTAGCGGGGGCCCCCGGGCGCTCTTC.

This sequence joins TRBV10-2 and TRBJ2-2, with TRBD2 matching 11 bases. The CDR3 runs 14 residues. CDR1 is WSHSY and CDR2 is SAAADI in the germline V gene. With 5 bases clipped from V and 6 bases from J, the junction kept 2 bases outside the gene matches. CDR3 amino acids: CASSLAGGAGELFF. CDR3 DNA: TGCGCCAGCAGTTTAGCGGGGGGGGCCGGGGAGCTGTTTTTT.

The genes are TRBV5-4 and TRBJ2-1; unclear D gene. V was cut by 0 bases and J by 0 bases, with 7 bases left in between. This CDR3 comprises 15 residues. Per germline, CDR1 SGHNT and CDR2 YYREEE (reference sequence). CDR3 region: CASSLDTSSYNEQFF. The CDR3 DNA follows: TGTGCCAGCAGCTTGGATACGAGCTCCTACAATGAGCAGTTCTTC.

This clone was observed once. J is TRBJ1-4 and V is TRBV3-1 (or the pseudogene TRBV3-2), with 10 bases fitting TRBD1. CDR1 and CDR2 from the germline V gene are LGHDT and YNNKEL (reference sequence). The V segment lost 4 bases and the J segment 7 bases; nucleotides outside the gene matches: 12. The CDR3 spans 17 residues. The CDR3 sequence is CASSLMLGQGLGEKLFF. The CDR3 DNA reads as TGTGCCAGCAGCCTCATGCTGGGACAGGGGCTGGGTGAAAAACTGTTTTTT.

The chain combines TRBV5-1 with TRBJ2-5; a weak D match, TRBD2 (6 bases). CDR3 length: 14 amino acids. The germline CDR1 and CDR2 sequences are SGHRS and YFSETQ. Between the trimmed V and J ends, which lost 4 bases and 5 bases, there was a span of 15 bases. CDR3 loop: CASSGNGGSETQYF. The CDR3 nucleotides read TGCGCCAGCAGCGGCAACGGGGGTTCGGAGACCCAGTACTTC.

The chain has TRBV20-1 and TRBJ2-5, with D possibly matching TRBD1 (5 bases). CDR3 length: 11 amino acids. From germline, CDR1 is DFQATT and CDR2 SNEGSKA (reference sequence). V lost 3 bases and J 5 bases, leaving 7 bases between the germline ends. The CDR3 nucleotides are TGCAGTGCTAGTCCAGGGGAGACCCAGTACTTC. This encodes CSASPGETQYF.

This clone was observed a single time. This rearrangement joins TRBV6-2 or TRBV6-3 to TRBJ2-5; the D gene is possibly TRBD1 (5 bases). The CDR3 loop spans 16 amino acids. Germline CDR1 and CDR2: MNHEY and SVGEGT. V lost 2 bases and J lost 0, with 13 bases in between. In nucleotides, the CDR3 is TGTGCCAGCAGTTACAGGGGTAGCCTGTACCAAGAGACCCAGTACTTC. It specifies CASSYRGSLYQETQYF.

The chain has TRBV29-1 and TRBJ2-6, with D hard to call. CDR1 SQVTM and CDR2 ANQGSEA come from the germline V gene. The V gene lost 4 bases and the J gene lost 0 bases, with 10 bases spanning the gap. The CDR3 length is 15 residues. The CDR3 nucleotides are TGCAGCGTTGTAGGCTTGGACTCTGGGGCCAACGTCCTGACTTTC. As protein: CSVVGLDSGANVLTF.

The genes are TRBV5-4 and TRBJ2-1; D remains ambiguous. The germline V gene has CDR1 SGHNT and CDR2 YYREEE (reference sequence). With 1 base removed from V and 7 bases from J, the gap between germline ends came to 3 bases. CDR3 size: 11 residues. This CDR3 reads CASSLLNEQFF. In nucleotides, the CDR3 is TGTGCCAGCAGCTTGTTAAATGAGCAGTTCTTC.